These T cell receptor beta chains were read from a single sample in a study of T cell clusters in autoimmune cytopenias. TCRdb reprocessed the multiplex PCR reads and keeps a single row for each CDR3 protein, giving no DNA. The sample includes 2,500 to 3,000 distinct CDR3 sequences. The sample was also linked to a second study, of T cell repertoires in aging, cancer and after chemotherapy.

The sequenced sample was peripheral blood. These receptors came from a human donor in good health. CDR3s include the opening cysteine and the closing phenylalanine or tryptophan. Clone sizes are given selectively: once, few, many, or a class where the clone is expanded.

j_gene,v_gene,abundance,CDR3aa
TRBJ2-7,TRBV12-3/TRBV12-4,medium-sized,CASSHHRERAYEQYF
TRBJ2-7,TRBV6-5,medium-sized,CATRTGSYEQYF
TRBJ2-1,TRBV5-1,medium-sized,CASSTDNEQFF
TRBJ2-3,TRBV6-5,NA,CASRKPIAGGARWYF
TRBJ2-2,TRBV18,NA,CASSPPGPGPKTGELFF
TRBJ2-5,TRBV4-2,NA,CASSPRLAGGRETQYF
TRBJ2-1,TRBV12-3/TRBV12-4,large,CASSLPTRNEQFF
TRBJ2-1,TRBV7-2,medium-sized,CASSPSWAITEQFF
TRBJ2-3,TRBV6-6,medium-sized,CASSYGIGVERGGLRDTQYF
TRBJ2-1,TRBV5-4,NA,CASSFGTGVYNEQFF
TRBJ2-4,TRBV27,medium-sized,CASSRGGGTAKNIQYF
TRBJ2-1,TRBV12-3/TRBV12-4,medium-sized,CASSLEAGSYNEQFF
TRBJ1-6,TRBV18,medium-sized,CASSPLTGLGSPLHF
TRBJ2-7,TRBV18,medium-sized,CASSPGSYEQYF
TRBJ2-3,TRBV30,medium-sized,CAWSVPDTQYF
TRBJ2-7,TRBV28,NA,CASSLVQGGGEQYF
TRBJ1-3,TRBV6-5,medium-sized,CASRPGPAGNTIYF
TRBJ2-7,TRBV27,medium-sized,CASRRQGATYEQYF
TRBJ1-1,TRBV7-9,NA,CASSPRGGTEAFF
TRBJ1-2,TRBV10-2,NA,CASRPGTAFYGYTF
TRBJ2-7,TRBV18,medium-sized,CASSPSGIAYEQYF
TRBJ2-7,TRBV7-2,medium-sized,CASSPSSGYEQYF
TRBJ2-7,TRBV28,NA,CASSVTGNYEQYF
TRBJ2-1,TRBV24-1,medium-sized,CATSDRRDNAYNEQFF
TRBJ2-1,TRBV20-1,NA,CSARNGRAPNEQFF
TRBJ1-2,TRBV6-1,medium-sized,CASSETGDVYGYTF
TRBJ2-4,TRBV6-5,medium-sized,CASSFSDRALAKNIQYF
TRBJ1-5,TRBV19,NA,CAWSQGGSPIDQPQHF
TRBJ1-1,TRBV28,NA,CASSLAGDRRTEAFF
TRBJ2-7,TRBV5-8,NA,CASSLGTNYEQYF
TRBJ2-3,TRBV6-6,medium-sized,CASSYSLDPRRDPTDTQYF
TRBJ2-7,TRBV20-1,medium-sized,CSASGRASEQYF
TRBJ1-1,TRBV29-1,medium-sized,CSVEDLLEAFF
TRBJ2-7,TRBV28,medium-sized,CASLWGVGYEQYF
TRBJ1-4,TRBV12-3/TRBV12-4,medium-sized,CASSPQGYEKLFF
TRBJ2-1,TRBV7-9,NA,CASSLRLLTSGIYNEQFF
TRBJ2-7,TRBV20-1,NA,CSAAPGTGNYEQYF